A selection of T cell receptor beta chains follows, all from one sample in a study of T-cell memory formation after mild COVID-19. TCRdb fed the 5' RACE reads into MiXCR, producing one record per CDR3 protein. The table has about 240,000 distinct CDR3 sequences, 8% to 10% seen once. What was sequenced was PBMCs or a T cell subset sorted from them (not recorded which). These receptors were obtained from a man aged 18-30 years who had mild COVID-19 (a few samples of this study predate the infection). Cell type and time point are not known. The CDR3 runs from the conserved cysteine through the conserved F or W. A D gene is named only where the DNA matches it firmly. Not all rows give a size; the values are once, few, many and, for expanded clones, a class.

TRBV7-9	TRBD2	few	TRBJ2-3	CASSFPFGRGDSTDTQYF	TGTGCCAGCAGCTTTCCTTTTGGGCGGGGGGATTCCACAGATACGCAGTATTTT
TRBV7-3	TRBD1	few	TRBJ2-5	CASSPQTGKETQYF	TGTGCCAGCAGCCCTCAGACAGGGAAAGAGACCCAGTACTTC
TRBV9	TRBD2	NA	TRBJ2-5	CASSGPLGLAGGLLNF	TGTGCCAGCAGCGGACCGCTGGGACTAGCGGGGGGGCTGTTGAACTTC
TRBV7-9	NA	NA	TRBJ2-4	CASSLAGGADIQYF	TGTGCCAGCAGCTTAGCCGGGGGCGCGGACATTCAGTACTTC
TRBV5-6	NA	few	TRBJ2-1	CASSWDLGGYEQFF	TGTGCCAGCAGCTGGGACCTAGGGGGGTATGAGCAGTTCTTC
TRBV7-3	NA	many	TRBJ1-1	CASSPHGHAIEAFF	TGTGCCAGCAGCCCCCATGGACATGCTATTGAAGCTTTCTTT
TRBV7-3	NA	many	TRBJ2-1	CASSLLPVGGDEQFF	TGTGCCAGCAGCTTATTACCGGTCGGGGGAGATGAGCAGTTCTTC
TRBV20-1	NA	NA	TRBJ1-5	CSALGWNQPQHF	TGCAGTGCTCTCGGGTGGAATCAGCCCCAGCATTTT
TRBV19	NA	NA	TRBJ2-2	CASRTGTWNTGELFF	TGTGCCAGTAGGACCGGGACTTGGAACACCGGGGAGCTGTTTTTT
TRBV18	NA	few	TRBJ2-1	CASSPGRGVMNEQFF	TGTGCCAGCTCACCAGGGCGGGGTGTGATGAATGAGCAGTTCTTC
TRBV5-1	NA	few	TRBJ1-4	CASSLRGRETNEKLFF	TGCGCCAGCAGCTTACGGGGGCGGGAAACTAATGAAAAACTGTTTTTT
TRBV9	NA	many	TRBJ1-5	CASSVGGGGQPQHF	TGTGCCAGCAGCGTAGGCGGGGGAGGACAGCCCCAGCATTTT
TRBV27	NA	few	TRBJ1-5	CASSIQGLNQPQHF	TGTGCCAGCAGCATACAGGGACTCAATCAGCCCCAGCATTTT
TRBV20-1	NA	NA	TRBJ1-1	CSAPQDRSSTEAFF	TGCAGTGCTCCCCAGGACCGCTCAAGCACTGAAGCTTTCTTT
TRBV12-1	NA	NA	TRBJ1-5	CASSFRQLQNQPQHF	TGTGCCAGCAGCTTCCGACAGTTACAGAATCAGCCCCAGCATTTT
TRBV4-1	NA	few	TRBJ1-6	CASSQPERGPYTNSPLHF	TGCGCCAGCAGCCAACCGGAGCGGGGGCCTTATACTAATTCACCCCTCCACTTT
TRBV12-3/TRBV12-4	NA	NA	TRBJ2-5	CASSSTGAQYF	TGTGCCAGCAGTTCAACGGGGGCCCAGTACTTC
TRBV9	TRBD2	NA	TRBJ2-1	CASSVGAERGGAVEQFF	TGTGCCAGCAGCGTAGGAGCGGAGCGGGGGGGTGCAGTTGAGCAGTTCTTC
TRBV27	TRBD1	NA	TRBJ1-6	CASSLRQGSHPLHF	TGTGCCAGCAGTTTAAGACAGGGGTCACACCCCCTCCACTTT
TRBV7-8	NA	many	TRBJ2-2	CASSSDTGELFF	TGTGCCAGCAGCTCAGATACCGGGGAGCTGTTTTTT
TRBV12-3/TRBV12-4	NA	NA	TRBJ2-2	CASRINRGGTGELFF	TGTGCCAGCAGGATCAACAGGGGGGGCACCGGGGAGCTGTTTTTT
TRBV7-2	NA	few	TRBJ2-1	CASIPNYGGDEQFF	TGTGCCAGCATCCCGAATTACGGAGGGGATGAGCAGTTCTTC
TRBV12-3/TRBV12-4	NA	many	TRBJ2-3	CASSAGATDTQYF	TGTGCCAGCAGTGCGGGGGCCACAGATACGCAGTATTTT
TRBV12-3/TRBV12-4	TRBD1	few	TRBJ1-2	CASSSRTGGGGYTF	TGTGCCAGCAGTTCACGTACAGGGGGTGGTGGCTACACCTTC
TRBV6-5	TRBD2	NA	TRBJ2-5	CASSPLAGGETQYF	TGTGCCAGCAGCCCACTAGCGGGGGGGGAGACCCAGTACTTC
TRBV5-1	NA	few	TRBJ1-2	CASSLRQDGYGYTF	TGCGCCAGCAGCTTAAGACAGGACGGTTATGGCTACACCTTC
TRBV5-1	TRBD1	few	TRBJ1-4	CASSPGQAFATNEKLFF	TGCGCCAGCAGCCCCGGACAGGCCTTTGCAACTAATGAAAAACTGTTTTTT
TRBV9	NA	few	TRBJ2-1	CASSVGGSLDYPTPLF	TGTGCCAGCAGCGTAGGGGGTTCCTTGGACTACCCCACCCCCCTCTTC
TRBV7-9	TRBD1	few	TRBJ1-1	CASSLATGVGTEAFF	TGTGCCAGCAGCTTAGCGACAGGGGTGGGCACTGAAGCTTTCTTT
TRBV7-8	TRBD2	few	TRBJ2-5	CASSPGTSGFPETQYF	TGTGCCAGCAGCCCCGGGACTAGCGGTTTTCCAGAGACCCAGTACTTC
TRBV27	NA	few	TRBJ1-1	CASSLRPGSMNTEAFF	TGTGCCAGCAGTTTAAGGCCAGGTTCCATGAACACTGAAGCTTTCTTT
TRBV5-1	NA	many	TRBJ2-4	CASSLVSPGDQYF	TGCGCCAGCAGCTTGGTCTCCCCCGGTGATCAGTACTTC
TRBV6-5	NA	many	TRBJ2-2	CASSYSNRNTGELFF	TGTGCCAGCAGTTACTCGAATAGGAACACCGGGGAGCTGTTTTTT
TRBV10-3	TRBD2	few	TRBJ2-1	CAISYLAGDYNEQFF	TGTGCCATCAGTTATCTAGCGGGGGATTACAATGAGCAGTTCTTC
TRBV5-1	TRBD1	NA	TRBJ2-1	CASSPGQGNEQFF	TGCGCCAGCAGCCCGGGACAGGGCAATGAGCAGTTCTTC